The rows below give T cell receptor beta chains drawn from one sample of a study of Ad26.COV2.S vaccination and SARS-CoV-2 variants. Sequencing used immunoSEQ multiplex PCR; TCRdb keeps in-frame clones, though not all of them. The sample contains about 350,000 clones, approximately 90% of which appear only once. The material was peripheral blood, obtained in a trial of Ad26.COV2.S vaccine versus placebo. Source of these receptors: a person aged 18 to 65 who received the Ad26.COV2.S COVID-19 vaccine or a placebo. Both conserved end residues are part of each CDR3. Each record gives: D gene, CDR3 length, V gene, clone size, J gene, CDR3 protein, CDR3 DNA. A D gene is named only where the DNA matches it firmly. Expanded clones get a size class; other rows say once, few or many, or leave the size out.

NA	14	TRBV19	NA	TRBJ2-2	CASRWQGNTGELFF	TGTGCCAGTAGATGGCAGGGGAACACCGGGGAGCTGTTTTTT
NA	13	TRBV6-5	NA	TRBJ2-5	CASSSGGGKTQYF	TGTGCCAGCAGTTCAGGGGGAGGAAAGACCCAGTACTTC
NA	11	TRBV6-5	NA	TRBJ2-2	CASSYYGELFF	TGTGCCAGCAGTTACTATGGGGAGCTGTTTTTT
TRBD1	16	TRBV5-8	NA	TRBJ1-2	CASSRRRQTGHYGYTF	TGTGCCAGCAGCCGACGTCGGCAGACAGGGCACTATGGCTACACCTTC
TRBD1	18	TRBV2	few	TRBJ2-1	CASSEGTGSLLSYNEQFF	TGTGCCAGCAGTGAAGGGACAGGGAGCCTCTTGTCCTACAATGAGCAGTTCTTC
NA	15	TRBV28	NA	TRBJ1-3	CASSSVTLGGNTIYF	TGTGCCAGCAGCTCTGTTACACTCGGGGGAAACACCATATATTTT
TRBD1	14	TRBV5-8	NA	TRBJ2-2	CASSRDRGTGELFF	TGTGCCAGCAGCAGGGACAGGGGGACCGGGGAGCTGTTTTTT
NA	15	TRBV19	NA	TRBJ2-2	CASTQTRGVVGELFF	TGTGCCAGTACCCAAACCAGGGGTGTGGTCGGGGAGCTGTTTTTT
NA	15	TRBV7-3	NA	TRBJ2-1	CASSLSAGSYNEQFF	TGTGCCAGCAGCTTAAGCGCGGGCTCCTACAATGAGCAGTTCTTC
NA	15	TRBV4-3	NA	TRBJ1-6	CASSQELDKYSPLHF	TGCGCCAGCAGCCAAGAGCTCGACAAATATTCACCCCTCCACTTT
NA	17	TRBV7-9	NA	TRBJ2-1	CASSLVGLSSRYNEQFF	TGTGCCAGCAGCTTAGTAGGGCTATCTTCGAGGTACAATGAGCAGTTCTTC
NA	12	TRBV7-9	NA	TRBJ1-1	CASSLQSTEAFF	TGTGCCAGCAGCCTCCAGTCAACTGAAGCTTTCTTT
NA	12	TRBV30	NA	TRBJ1-2	CALQGSRYGYTF	TGTGCCTTACAAGGATCTCGCTATGGCTACACCTTC
TRBD1	13	TRBV12-3/TRBV12-4	few	TRBJ2-7	CASSPTGAYEQYF	TGTGCCAGCAGTCCTACAGGGGCCTACGAGCAGTACTTC
NA	15	TRBV5-8	NA	TRBJ2-1	CASSYRRLSDNEQFF	TGTGCCAGCAGCTATCGGCGACTCTCGGACAATGAGCAGTTCTTC
NA	15	TRBV27	NA	TRBJ2-1	CASNSDLSSYNEQFF	TGTGCCAGCAACTCCGACTTGAGTTCCTACAATGAGCAGTTCTTC
NA	17	TRBV9	NA	TRBJ1-1	CASSVNRVVLRGTEAFF	TGTGCCAGCAGCGTAAACAGGGTGGTATTACGGGGCACTGAAGCTTTCTTT
TRBD2	14	TRBV4-2	once	TRBJ2-1	CASSFRLAGNEQFF	TGTGCCAGCAGCTTCCGACTAGCTGGAAATGAGCAGTTCTTC
NA	15	TRBV6-2/TRBV6-3	NA	TRBJ2-1	CASSYTGSSYNEQFF	TGTGCCAGCAGTTATACAGGGAGCTCCTACAATGAGCAGTTCTTC
NA	14	TRBV7-2	NA	TRBJ2-3	CASSALGGGDTQYF	TGTGCCAGCAGCGCCCTGGGAGGTGGAGATACGCAGTATTTT
NA	16	TRBV9	NA	TRBJ2-2	CASSVARFCHTGELFF	TGTGCCAGCAGCGTAGCTAGGTTTTGTCACACCGGGGAGCTGTTTTTT
NA	16	TRBV6-1	NA	TRBJ1-1	CASSERTGMMNTEAFF	TGTGCCAGCAGTGAACGTACGGGGATGATGAACACTGAAGCTTTCTTT
NA	13	TRBV27	NA	TRBJ1-1	CASSWGRITEAFF	TGTGCCAGCAGTTGGGGGCGGATCACTGAAGCTTTCTTT
NA	14	TRBV30	NA	TRBJ1-2	CAWVAGGPRYGYTF	TGTGCCTGGGTGGCGGGAGGGCCTCGCTATGGCTACACCTTC
NA	16	TRBV5-5	NA	TRBJ1-1	CASSSRVDSLNTEAFF	TGTGCCAGCAGCTCCCGGGTGGACAGTCTGAACACTGAAGCTTTCTTT
NA	13	TRBV27	NA	TRBJ2-7	CASSYTSGYEQYF	TGTGCCAGCAGTTATACTTCGGGGTACGAGCAGTACTTC
NA	13	TRBV21-1	NA	TRBJ1-3	CASTRNSGNTIYF	TGTGCCAGCACCAGGAATTCTGGAAACACCATATATTTT
TRBD1	15	TRBV4-1	once	TRBJ2-5	CASSQLGTVPETQYF	TGCGCCAGCAGCCAACTCGGGACAGTACCGGAGACCCAGTACTTC
NA	15	TRBV6-1	NA	TRBJ2-7	CASSEAGVSPFEQYF	TGTGCCAGCAGTGAAGCAGGGGTATCCCCCTTCGAGCAGTACTTC
TRBD1	14	TRBV13	NA	TRBJ1-1	CASSPMDRVTEAFF	TGTGCCAGCAGCCCGATGGACAGGGTTACTGAAGCTTTCTTT
NA	16	TRBV4-2	NA	TRBJ2-3	CASSQEPDRGSDTQYF	TGTGCCAGCAGCCAAGAACCCGACCGGGGATCAGATACGCAGTATTTT
NA	15	TRBV5-5	few	TRBJ2-1	CASSRGTRDYNEQFF	TGTGCCAGCAGCCGCGGGACCAGGGACTACAATGAGCAGTTCTTC
NA	14	TRBV7-6	once	TRBJ2-5	CASSSWAGKETQYF	TGTGCCAGCAGCTCGTGGGCAGGGAAGGAGACCCAGTACTTC
NA	15	TRBV4-2	NA	TRBJ2-1	CASSQDLQANNEQFF	TGTGCCAGCAGCCAAGATCTCCAGGCCAACAATGAGCAGTTCTTC
NA	14	TRBV28	NA	TRBJ2-3	CASSLRGGTDTQYF	TGTGCCAGCAGTTTAAGAGGGGGCACAGATACGCAGTATTTT
NA	13	TRBV6-5	NA	TRBJ2-2	CASRQVNTGELFF	TGTGCCAGCAGGCAGGTGAACACCGGGGAGCTGTTTTTT
NA	13	TRBV12-3/TRBV12-4	NA	TRBJ2-7	CASSGQQLYEQYF	TGTGCCAGCTCGGGACAACAACTCTACGAGCAGTACTTC
NA	13	TRBV19	NA	TRBJ1-1	CASREPTNTEAFF	TGTGCCAGTAGGGAGCCAACTAACACTGAAGCTTTCTTT
NA	13	TRBV12-3/TRBV12-4	NA	TRBJ1-5	CASSSSLNQPQHF	TGTGCCAGCAGTTCCTCTCTTAATCAGCCCCAGCATTTT
NA	13	TRBV5-1	NA	TRBJ1-1	CASSRGGVTEAFF	TGCGCCAGCAGCCGAGGGGGGGTCACTGAAGCTTTCTTT
TRBD2	16	TRBV3-1/TRBV3-2	once	TRBJ2-5	CASSQGHSGGKETQYF	TGTGCCAGCAGCCAAGGCCATAGCGGGGGAAAAGAGACCCAGTACTTC
TRBD1	14	TRBV20-1	once	TRBJ2-7	CSASRDRLGSEQYF	TGCAGTGCTAGTCGGGACAGGTTGGGGTCCGAGCAGTACTTC
NA	18	TRBV7-6	NA	TRBJ1-1	CASSHEGQDTAWFSEAFF	TGTGCCAGCAGCCACGAGGGGCAGGATACTGCCTGGTTCTCTGAAGCTTTCTTT
NA	12	TRBV30	NA	TRBJ2-7	CAWSASLVEQYF	TGTGCCTGGAGTGCCTCCTTAGTAGAGCAGTACTTC
NA	14	TRBV30	NA	TRBJ1-3	CAWLTPFSGNTIYF	TGTGCCTGGCTAACACCGTTCTCTGGAAACACCATATATTTT
NA	11	TRBV12-3/TRBV12-4	once	TRBJ1-1	CASSLGGEAFF	TGTGCCAGCAGTTTAGGGGGTGAAGCTTTCTTT